The text below deals with one T cell receptor (beta chain). Produced via immunoSEQ multiplex PCR; TCRdb's table is partial and in-frame only. The data contain 380,000 or so clones, roughly 90% of them singletons. The CDR3 consists of 16 residues. In germline, CDR1 is SGDLS, CDR2 YYNGEE. The V and J ends lost 3 bases and 4 bases, in that order; junction bases with no gene match: 6. This sample is part of a study of blood T cell repertoires in COVID-19. On the study more broadly: COVID-19 samples, acute and convalescent, were from the United States, Italy and Spain.

V and J are TRBV9 and TRBJ2-2; 10 positions match TRBD2. This clonotype was obtained from a woman aged 25-40 years with acute COVID-19. The sequenced sample was PBMCs or T cells enriched from blood (not recorded which). Here the CDR3 reads CASSASGGAITGELFF. The CDR3 DNA follows: TGTGCCAGCAGCGCAAGCGGGGGGGCGATCACCGGGGAGCTGTTTTTT.